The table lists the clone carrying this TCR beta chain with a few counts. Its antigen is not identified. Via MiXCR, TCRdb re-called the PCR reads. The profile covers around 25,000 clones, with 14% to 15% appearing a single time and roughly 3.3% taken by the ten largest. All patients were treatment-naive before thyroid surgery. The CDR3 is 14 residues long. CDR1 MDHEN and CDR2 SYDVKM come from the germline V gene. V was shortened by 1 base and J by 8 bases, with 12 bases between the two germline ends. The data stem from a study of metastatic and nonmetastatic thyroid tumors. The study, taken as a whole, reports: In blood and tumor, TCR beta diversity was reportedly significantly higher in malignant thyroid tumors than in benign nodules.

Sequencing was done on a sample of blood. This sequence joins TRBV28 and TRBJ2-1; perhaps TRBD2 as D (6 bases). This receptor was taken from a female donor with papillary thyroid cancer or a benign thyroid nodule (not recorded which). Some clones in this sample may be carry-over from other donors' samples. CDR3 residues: CASSLSGGLDEQFF. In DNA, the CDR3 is TGTGCCAGCAGTTTATCCGGGGGTCTGGATGAGCAGTTCTTC. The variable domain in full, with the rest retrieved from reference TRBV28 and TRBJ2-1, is DVKVTQSSRYLVKRTGEKVFLECVQDMDHENMFWYRQDPGLGLRLIYFSYDVKMKEKGDIPEGYSVSREKKERFSLILESASTNQTSMYLCASSLSGGLDEQFFGPGTRLTVL.